This T cell receptor (beta chain) was identified during a study of blood T cells in healthy people across ages. There are many counts of this clonotype. Primed by a sample-barcoded 5' primer and a J-beta primer mix, a second PCR proceeded for about 6 to 12 cycles. TCRdb redid the calling of the 5' RACE reads with MiXCR, one entry per CDR3 protein. The profile covers 630,000 or so distinct CDR3 sequences, with roughly 32% appearing a single time and 15% taken by the ten largest. CDR1 is MNHEY and CDR2 is SMNVEV in the germline V gene (reference sequence). With V trimmed by 6 bases and J by 4 bases, 3 bases remained unmatched. The CDR3 has 14 residues.

Material for sequencing was blood. This chain links TRBV27 with TRBJ2-1; the match to TRBD1 covers 10 bases. The TCR sequence derives from a woman older than 75 in good health. CDR3 amino acids: CASRRDRGYNEQFF. The CDR3 DNA follows: TGTGCCAGCAGGCGGGACAGGGGTTACAATGAGCAGTTCTTC.